The source of this T cell receptor beta chain is a study of shared clonotypes between healthy human individuals. Study-level information: The composition of the donors was a couple of women and a few men aged 18 to 49. Study-wide results and caveats: The sole specimen, blood, was sampled, and tissue repertoires likely differ. For naive CD4 cells, roughly 5% of clonotypes were shared across a few donors. Richness estimates generally favored naive over memory subsets.

The CDR3 length is 14 residues. Germline assignment: CDR1 SGDLS and CDR2 YYNGEE. With V trimmed by 0 bases and J by 5 bases, 5 bases remained unmatched. On this clone: Its antigen is undetermined.

Data came from immunoSEQ multiplex PCR; TCRdb stores just in-frame clones and leaves some out. The repertoire consists of millions of clones, with approximately 95% occurring once and the leading ten covering 0.13%. This chain connects TRBV9 to TRBJ2-7, with TRBD1 matching 7 bases. This receptor was taken from a man younger than 35 in good health. Sequenced material: naive CD4+ T cells sorted from blood. Subset specified: CD45RA+ positively selected. The CDR3 region is CASSVDPGGHEQYF. In DNA form, the CDR3 reads TGTGCCAGCAGCGTAGACCCAGGGGGTCACGAGCAGTACTTC. The complete variable domain, with remaining parts taken from reference TRBV9 and TRBJ2-7, reads DSGVTQTPKHLITATGQRVTLRCSPRSGDLSVYWYQQSLDQGLQFLIQYYNGEERAKGNILERFSAQQFPDLHSELNLSSLELGDSALYFCASSVDPGGHEQYFGPGTRLTVT.